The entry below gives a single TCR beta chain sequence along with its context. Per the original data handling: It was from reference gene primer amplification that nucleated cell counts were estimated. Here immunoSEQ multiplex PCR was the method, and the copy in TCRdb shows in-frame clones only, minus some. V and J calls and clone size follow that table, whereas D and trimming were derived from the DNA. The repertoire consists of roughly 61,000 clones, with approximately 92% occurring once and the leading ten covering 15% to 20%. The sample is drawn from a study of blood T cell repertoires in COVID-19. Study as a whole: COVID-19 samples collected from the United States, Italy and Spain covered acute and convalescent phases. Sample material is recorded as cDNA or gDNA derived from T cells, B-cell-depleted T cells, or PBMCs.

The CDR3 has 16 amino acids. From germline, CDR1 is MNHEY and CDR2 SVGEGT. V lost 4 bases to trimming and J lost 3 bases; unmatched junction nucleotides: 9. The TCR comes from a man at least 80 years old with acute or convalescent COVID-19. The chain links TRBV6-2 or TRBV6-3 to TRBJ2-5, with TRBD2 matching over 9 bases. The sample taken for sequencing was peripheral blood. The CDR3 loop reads CASSFFPVAGEETQYF. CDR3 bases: TGTGCCAGCAGTTTCTTCCCAGTAGCGGGGGAAGAGACCCAGTACTTC.